Listed here are 10 T cell receptor beta chains from one sample, sequenced in a study of T cells in Graves' hyperthyroidism and ophthalmopathy. RNA transcripts provided the source from which TCR beta CDR3 regions were amplified. The TCR CDR3 first-round RT-PCR relied on the HTBI primer set. MiXCR was run by TCRdb on the multiplex PCR reads, yielding one entry per CDR3 protein. The top ten clones hold about 8% of a sample with approximately 500,000 distinct CDR3 sequences, around 45% of them seen once. The sample taken for sequencing was peripheral blood or thyroid tissue (not recorded which). The receptor source for this set is a woman between 18 and 29 years old with Graves' hyperthyroidism.

This clonotype was counted once. The rearrangement links TRBV11-3 to TRBJ1-5; 10 nucleotides match TRBD1. Germline V gene lookup returns CDR1 SGHNT and CDR2 YENEEA. With 1 base clipped from V and 6 bases from J, the junction kept 6 bases outside the gene matches. The CDR3 has 16 amino acids. The CDR3, as DNA: TGTGCCAGCAGCTTAGGAGGGACAGGGGATACTCAGCCCCAGCATTTT. Its translation: CASSLGGTGDTQPQHF. Supplemented by reference TRBV11-3 and TRBJ1-5, the full variable domain reads EAGVVQSPRYKIIEKKQPVAFWCNPISGHNTLYWYLQNLGQGPELLIRYENEEAVDDSQLPKDRFSAERLKGVDSTLKIQPAELGDSAVYLCASSLGGTGDTQPQHFGDGTRLSIL.

Many counts were recorded for this clonotype. The chain carries TRBV11-1 and TRBJ2-2, with 11 nucleotides matching TRBD1. V lost 4 bases to trimming and J lost 9 bases; unmatched junction nucleotides: 13. The germline gives CDR1 SGHAT, CDR2 FQDESV (reference sequence). The CDR3 covers 17 residues. CDR3 sequence reads: CASSSPPEDRGPRELFF. The CDR3 DNA is TGTGCCAGCAGCTCCCCACCGGAGGACAGGGGGCCCAGGGAGCTGTTTTTT.

The chain carries TRBV6-1 and TRBJ2-6; 7 bases match TRBD1. Trimming took 2 bases from V and 2 from J; bases not matched to a gene: 3. This CDR3 contains 16 residues. Germline V lookup: CDR1 MNHNS, CDR2 SASEGT. The CDR3 protein is CASSESQGTGANVLTF. In nucleotides, the CDR3 is TGTGCCAGCAGTGAATCACAGGGGACTGGGGCCAACGTCCTGACTTTC.

The chain combines TRBV7-2 with TRBJ1-2; TRBD1 aligns across 9 bases. Germline loops: CDR1 SGHTA, CDR2 FQGNSA. V trimming: 0 bases; J trimming: 2 bases; junction bases outside the gene matches: 13. The CDR3 is 19 amino acids. The CDR3 DNA sequence: TGTGCCAGCAGCTTAGCCGGGACAGGGTCTCCCGGGAAGAACTATGGCTACACCTTC. Translating gives CASSLAGTGSPGKNYGYTF.

The rearrangement uses TRBV7-6 and TRBJ2-7, with D perhaps TRBD1 (7 bases). The CDR3 length is 15 residues. Germline-derived CDR1 and CDR2 are SGHVS and FNYEAQ. V dropped 0 bases and J dropped 5 bases, with 14 bases sitting between them. CDR3 DNA sequence: TGTGCCAGCAGCTTAGCTTCGAGCAGGGGGGACGAGCAGTACTTC. This gives the protein CASSLASSRGDEQYF. Full variable domain (missing parts from reference TRBV7-6 and TRBJ2-7): GAGVSQSPRYKVTKRGQDVALRCDPISGHVSLYWYRQALGQGPEFLTYFNYEAQQDKSGLPNDRFSAERPEGSISTLTIQRTEQRDSAMYRCASSLASSRGDEQYFGPGTRLTVT.

Comments on this clonotype: An end of the junction does not agree with germline; a read error may underlie this. The V gene is TRBV7-2, the J gene TRBJ1-1, with unresolved D. Per the germline V gene, CDR1 is SGHTA and CDR2 is FQGNSA. The CDR3 has 14 residues. In DNA form, the CDR3 reads TGTGCCAGTAGCACTTGGACGGTGAACACTGAAGCTTCCTTT. It translates to CASSTWTVNTEASF.

Details on this clonotype: This may be a read error: a much more frequent sequence differs by one nucleotide. The V and J genes are TRBV6-5 and TRBJ1-4, with D possibly matching TRBD1 (5 bases). CDR1 is MNHEY, CDR2 SVGAGI, per germline. This CDR3 spans 14 amino acids. The CDR3 spells CASSYSSGQENLFF. Here the CDR3 DNA reads TGTGCCAGCAGTTACTCTTCAGGGCAAGAAAACCTGTTTTTT.

This clonotype was seen a handful of times. Here the CDR3 DNA reads TGTGCCAGCAGTTATACGACGGGAGAGACCCAGTACTTC. Translated, it gives CASSYTTGETQYF. This sequence joins TRBV6-5 and TRBJ2-5; D is unresolved. V lost 3 bases and J lost 4, with 9 bases in between. The germline V gene has CDR1 MNHEY and CDR2 SVGAGI. The CDR3 loop spans 13 amino acids.

V and J are TRBV12-3 or TRBV12-4 and TRBJ1-1; D uncertain. The V end was cut by 5 bases, the J end by 6 bases, with 13 bases between. The CDR3 length is 13 residues. The CDR3 DNA reads TGTGCCAGCAGTGCAACCCGCGGGGCTGAAGCTTTCTTT. It specifies CASSATRGAEAFF.

The chain is built from TRBV29-1 and TRBJ2-7; unclear D gene. CDR3 length: 11 residues. Trimming cost V 4 bases and J 5 bases, with 9 bases left between them. CDR1 is SQVTM and CDR2 is ANQGSEA in the germline V gene. In nucleotides, the CDR3 is TGCAGCGTTGGGCACGGCAACGAGCAGTACTTC. Encoded protein: CSVGHGNEQYF.